One and the same sample provided the 26 T cell receptor beta chains below, sequenced in a study of radiation and T cells in renal cell carcinoma. TCRdb's copy holds only in-frame clones and misses some; the assay was immunoSEQ multiplex PCR. The sample includes about 150,000 clones, approximately 88% of them seen just once. Time point meaning: blood 2 weeks post-SBRT. Treatment given: 15 Gy SBRT to primary tumor, nephrectomy 4 weeks later. This material consisted of blood, taken from a patient whose treatment included radiotherapy and nephrectomy. The receptors were sampled from a woman aged 45-65 years with renal cell carcinoma.

The rearrangement uses TRBV7-8 and TRBJ2-3; 14 nucleotides line up with TRBD2. Losses at the gene ends were 5 bases for V and 3 bases for J; bases not matched to a gene: 7. The CDR3 covers 17 residues. CDR1 and CDR2 from the germline V gene are SGHVS and FQNEAQ. CDR3 amino acids: CASSPGTSGGRTDTQYF. The CDR3 region has the DNA TGTGCCAGCAGCCCAGGGACTAGCGGGGGTCGGACAGATACGCAGTATTTT.

This chain links TRBV19 with TRBJ1-5; no reliable D call. Germline V gives CDR1 LNHDA, CDR2 SQIVND (reference sequence). CDR3 length: 17 residues. V lost 3 bases and J lost 2, with 17 bases in between. DNA for the CDR3: TGTGCCAGTAGTATCCTCGGACGGTCCCTAGGCAATCAGCCCCAGCATTTT. Protein: CASSILGRSLGNQPQHF.

The chain has TRBV7-6 and TRBJ2-3, with TRBD2 matching over 9 bases. CDR1 is SGHVS and CDR2 is FNYEAQ in the germline V gene. This CDR3 comprises 17 residues. V was pared by 0 bases and J by 1 base, with 5 bases of the junction left unmatched. CDR3 coding DNA: TGTGCCAGCAGCTTAGCGAGTCGGACTAGCGGCACAGATACGCAGTATTTT. It yields the protein CASSLASRTSGTDTQYF.

The CDR3 region is CAISESSNRGGNYGYTF. DNA for the CDR3: TGTGCCATCAGTGAGTCCTCAAACAGGGGCGGTAACTATGGCTACACCTTC. The rearrangement uses TRBV10-3 and TRBJ1-2; 7 bases map to TRBD1. J gave up 1 base and V 0 bases, and 8 bases lay outside the gene matches. Per the germline V gene, CDR1 is ENHRY and CDR2 is SYGVKD. This CDR3 region has 17 residues.

The rearrangement links TRBV7-9 to TRBJ1-5; D remains ambiguous. The CDR3 spans 13 residues. The germline V and J ends were trimmed by 3 bases and 5 bases, with 8 bases remaining between them. CDR1 and CDR2 (germline): SEHNR, FQNEAQ (reference sequence). The CDR3 DNA sequence: TGTGCCAGCAGCTTCGGGGAATATCAGCCCCAGCATTTT. Residues: CASSFGEYQPQHF.

The J gene is TRBJ2-1, the V gene TRBV28, with D hard to call. Germline CDR1 reads MDHEN; CDR2 reads SYDVKM. Trimming shortened V by 2 bases and J by 13 bases, and 12 bases separated the two germline ends. The CDR3 covers 12 residues. CDR3 residues: CASSLPTRLQFF. The CDR3 DNA is TGTGCCAGCAGTTTACCAACCAGACTCCAGTTCTTC.

The chain is built from TRBV6-1 and TRBJ2-1; D unclear. Germline loops: CDR1 MNHNS, CDR2 SASEGT. The germline V and J ends were trimmed by 7 bases and 6 bases, with 7 bases remaining between them. The CDR3 consists of 11 residues. The chain's CDR3 is CASTKPNEQFF. The CDR3, as DNA: TGTGCCAGCACCAAGCCCAATGAGCAGTTCTTC.

The genes are TRBV9 and TRBJ2-3; D is possibly TRBD1 (5 bases). The CDR3 runs to 14 residues. Trimming took 2 bases from V and 4 from J, leaving 11 bases between them. Per germline, CDR1 SGDLS and CDR2 YYNGEE. The chain's CDR3 is CASSVVTGSDTQYF. As DNA, the CDR3 is TGTGCCAGCAGCGTCGTCACAGGTTCAGATACGCAGTATTTT.

V usage is TRBV10-3 and J usage is TRBJ2-1, with D perhaps assigned TRBD1 or TRBD2 (5 bases each). V lost 6 bases, J lost 6 bases, and 15 bases lay in between. CDR1 is ENHRY, CDR2 SYGVKD, per germline. This CDR3 comprises 14 residues. CDR3 bases: TGTGCCATCAGGGATCGGGGCGCCGGCAATGAGCAGTTCTTC. Translated, it gives CAIRDRGAGNEQFF.

This chain connects TRBV5-5 to TRBJ1-3, with TRBD1 identical over 7 bases. CDR1 SGHKS and CDR2 YYEKEE come from the germline V gene (reference sequence). V gave up 4 bases and J gave up 0 bases; unmatched junction bases: 7. The CDR3 sequence is 16 residues long. CDR3 coding DNA: TGTGCCAGCAGCGTGGGGACAGCTTACTCTGGAAACACCATATATTTT. It is translated as CASSVGTAYSGNTIYF.

This chain links TRBV5-6 with TRBJ2-7; D is perhaps TRBD1 or TRBD2 (6 bases each). The CDR3 is made up of 15 amino acids. The germline V gene has CDR1 SGHDT and CDR2 YYEEEE. With 2 bases removed from V and 6 bases from J, the gap between germline ends came to 18 bases. The DNA of the CDR3 is TGTGCCAGCAGCTTTCCCCAGAGCAGGGGAGGCGAGCAGTACTTC. Translation gives CASSFPQSRGGEQYF.

The chain couples TRBV28 to TRBJ1-3; perhaps TRBD1 as D (6 bases). Looked up from germline, CDR1 is MDHEN and CDR2 is SYDVKM. This CDR3 comprises 14 residues. V was cut by 10 bases and J by 3 bases, with 16 bases left in between. This CDR3 reads CATRRTDGGNTIYF. The CDR3 DNA reads TGTGCCACCAGACGGACAGACGGTGGAAACACCATATATTTT.

The J gene is TRBJ2-3, the V gene TRBV6-1, with D uncertain. Germline CDR1 is MNHNS and CDR2 is SASEGT. Trimming shortened V by 8 bases and J by 4 bases, and 19 bases separated the two germline ends. The CDR3 sequence is 15 residues long. The CDR3 here is CASQQYHLPSDTQYF. As DNA, the CDR3 is TGTGCCAGCCAGCAGTACCACCTTCCTTCAGATACGCAGTATTTT.

The rearrangement links TRBV25-1 to TRBJ2-7; D is tentatively TRBD1 or TRBD2 (7 bases each). Germline CDR1 reads MGHDK; CDR2 reads SYGVNS. Between the trimmed V and J ends, which lost 5 bases and 6 bases, there was a span of 26 bases. This CDR3 region has 17 residues. The CDR3 DNA is TGTGCCAGCAGTCAGGGGGGGAGGCAGGGGAGCCCGCGCGAGCAGTACTTC. It specifies CASSQGGRQGSPREQYF.

The genes are TRBV5-6 and TRBJ2-3; 12 nucleotides align to TRBD2. V was clipped by 4 bases and J by 4 bases; unmatched bases: 7. CDR3 length: 16 amino acids. Per germline, CDR1 SGHDT and CDR2 YYEEEE. The CDR3 sequence: CASSPSGGAVADTQYF. As DNA, the CDR3 is TGTGCCAGCAGCCCTAGCGGGGGGGCCGTGGCAGATACGCAGTATTTT.

CDR3: CASSQEPTQAGGLSDEQYF. CDR3 nucleotide sequence: TGCGCCAGCAGCCAAGAGCCCACCCAAGCGGGGGGGCTTTCGGACGAGCAGTACTTC. This chain links TRBV4-1 with TRBJ2-7; 10 bases agree with TRBD2. CDR1 and CDR2 (germline): MGHRA, YSYEKL. J was trimmed by 5 bases and V by 0 bases; bases with no gene match: 16. The CDR3 consists of 19 residues.

The chain is built from TRBV19 and TRBJ2-5; D unresolved. Germline lookup yields CDR1 LNHDA and CDR2 SQIVND (reference sequence). The CDR3 runs 13 residues. The germline V and J ends were trimmed by 2 bases and 5 bases, with 9 bases remaining between them. CDR3 nucleotides: TGTGCCAGTAGTATACCCCCGGGCGAGACCCAGTACTTC. This gives the protein CASSIPPGETQYF.

The chain couples TRBV11-2 to TRBJ2-2, with D unclear. The CDR3 spans 12 residues. Germline CDR1 and CDR2: SGHAT and FQNNGV. Trimming removed 3 bases at V and 4 bases at J, with 3 bases between. CDR3 in DNA: TGTGCCAGCAGCTTTGGCACCGGGGAGCTGTTTTTT. The encoded protein is CASSFGTGELFF.

The chain combines TRBV9 with TRBJ1-2; a weak D match, TRBD1 (6 bases). The CDR3 spans 15 residues. Trimming left V 0 bases short and J 7 bases short, with 16 bases between. The germline CDR1 and CDR2 sequences are SGDLS and YYNGEE. The CDR3 loop is CASSVDLQARGGYTF. CDR3 DNA: TGTGCCAGCAGCGTAGATCTACAGGCCAGGGGTGGCTACACCTTC.

This rearrangement joins TRBV10-3 to TRBJ2-7; D gene uncertain. Germline CDR1 and CDR2: ENHRY and SYGVKD. Trimming cost V 4 bases and J 1 base, with 8 bases left between them. This CDR3 region has 13 residues. Here the CDR3 reads CAISGTESYEQYF. The CDR3, as DNA: TGTGCCATCAGTGGGACCGAATCCTACGAGCAGTACTTC.

Here the CDR3 reads CASSEAKGASYGYTF. The CDR3 nucleotides read TGTGCCAGCAGTGAAGCTAAAGGGGCGAGCTATGGCTACACCTTC. The V call is TRBV6-1, the J call TRBJ1-2, with D perhaps TRBD1 (5 bases). Per germline, CDR1 MNHNS and CDR2 SASEGT. Trimming left V 0 bases short and J 4 bases short, with 12 bases between. The CDR3 spans 15 residues.

The count of this clone is one. The chain recombines TRBV7-6 with TRBJ1-1; tentative D call: TRBD1 (6 bases). Germline V lookup: CDR1 SGHVS, CDR2 FNYEAQ. V lost 1 base, J lost 2 bases, and 8 bases lay in between. The CDR3 runs 14 residues. CDR3 DNA: TGTGCCAGCAGCTTAGTAGGGGGTAACACTGAAGCTTTCTTT. Translating it yields CASSLVGGNTEAFF. The variable domain in full, with the rest retrieved from reference TRBV7-6 and TRBJ1-1, is GAGVSQSPRYKVTKRGQDVALRCDPISGHVSLYWYRQALGQGPEFLTYFNYEAQQDKSGLPNDRFSAERPEGSISTLTIQRTEQRDSAMYRCASSLVGGNTEAFFGQGTRLTVV.

This clone was detected only a few times. CDR3 coding DNA: TGTGCCTGGAGTCCCCCCTTGAACACTGAAGCTTTCTTT. It codes for CAWSPPLNTEAFF. The rearrangement links TRBV30 to TRBJ1-1; D is ambiguous. V was pared by 2 bases and J by 0 bases, with 7 bases between. This CDR3 spans 13 amino acids. Germline values: CDR1 GTSNPN, CDR2 SVGIG (reference sequence).

The chain carries TRBV9 and TRBJ2-7; D possibly corresponds to TRBD1 (6 bases). From germline, CDR1 is SGDLS and CDR2 YYNGEE. The ends were cut back, 4 bases at V and 8 bases at J, with 16 bases in the middle. The CDR3 runs 13 residues. The CDR3 here is CASSSNRDDKQYF. DNA of the CDR3: TGTGCCAGCAGCTCCAACAGGGACGACAAGCAGTACTTC.

This chain joins TRBV7-9 and TRBJ1-1; D perhaps matches TRBD1 (6 bases). Germline V gives CDR1 SEHNR, CDR2 FQNEAQ (reference sequence). V dropped 1 base and J dropped 3 bases, with 15 bases sitting between them. This CDR3 is built from 16 residues. Here the CDR3 reads CASSLVQGRGDTEAFF. The CDR3 bases are TGTGCCAGCAGCTTAGTTCAGGGAAGGGGGGACACTGAAGCTTTCTTT.

The chain is built from TRBV5-6 and TRBJ1-5; 8 bases fit TRBD1. Trimming removed 4 bases from V and 6 bases from J; junction bases left unmatched: 6. Germline assignment: CDR1 SGHDT and CDR2 YYEEEE. The CDR3 is made up of 14 amino acids. The CDR3 nucleotides read TGTGCCAGCAGCAGCAGGGGGCCGGGTCAGCCCCAGCATTTT. It specifies CASSSRGPGQPQHF.